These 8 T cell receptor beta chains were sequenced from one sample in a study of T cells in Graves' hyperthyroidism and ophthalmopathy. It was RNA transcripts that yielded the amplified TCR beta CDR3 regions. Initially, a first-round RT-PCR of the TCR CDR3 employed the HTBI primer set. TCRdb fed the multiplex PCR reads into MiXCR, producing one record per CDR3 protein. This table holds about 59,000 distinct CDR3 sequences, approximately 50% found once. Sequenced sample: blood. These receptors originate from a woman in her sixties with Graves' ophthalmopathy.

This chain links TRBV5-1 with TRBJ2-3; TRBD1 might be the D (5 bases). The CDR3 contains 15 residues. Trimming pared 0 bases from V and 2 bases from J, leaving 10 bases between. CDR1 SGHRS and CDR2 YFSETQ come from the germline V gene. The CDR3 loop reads CASSLEGHDTDTQYF. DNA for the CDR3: TGCGCCAGCAGCTTGGAAGGACACGACACAGATACGCAGTATTTT.

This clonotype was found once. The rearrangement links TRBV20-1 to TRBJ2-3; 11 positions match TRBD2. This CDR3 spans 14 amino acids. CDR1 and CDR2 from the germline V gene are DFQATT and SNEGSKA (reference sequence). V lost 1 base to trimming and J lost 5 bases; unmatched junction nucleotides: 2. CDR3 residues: CSARVAGGLDTQYF. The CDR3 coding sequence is TGCAGTGCTAGAGTAGCGGGAGGGTTAGATACGCAGTATTTT.

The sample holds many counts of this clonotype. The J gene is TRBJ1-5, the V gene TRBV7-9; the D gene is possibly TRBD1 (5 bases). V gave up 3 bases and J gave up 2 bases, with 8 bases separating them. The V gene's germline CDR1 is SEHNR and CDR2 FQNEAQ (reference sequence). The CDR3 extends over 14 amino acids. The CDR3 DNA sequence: TGTGCCAGCAGCTTCGGGACGGGCAATCAGCCCCAGCATTTT. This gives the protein CASSFGTGNQPQHF. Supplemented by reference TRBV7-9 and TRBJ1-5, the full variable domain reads DTGVSQNPRHKITKRGQNVTFRCDPISEHNRLYWYRQTLGQGPEFLTYFQNEAQLEKSRLLSDRFSAERPKGSFSTLEIQRTEQGDSAMYLCASSFGTGNQPQHFGDGTRLSIL.

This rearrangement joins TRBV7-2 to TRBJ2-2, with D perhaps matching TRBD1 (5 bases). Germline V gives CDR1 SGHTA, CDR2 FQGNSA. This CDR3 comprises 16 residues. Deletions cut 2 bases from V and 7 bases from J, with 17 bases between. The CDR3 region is CASSLSQGSYIGELFF. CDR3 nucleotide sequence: TGTGCCAGCAGCTTAAGCCAGGGTTCATACATCGGGGAGCTGTTTTTT.

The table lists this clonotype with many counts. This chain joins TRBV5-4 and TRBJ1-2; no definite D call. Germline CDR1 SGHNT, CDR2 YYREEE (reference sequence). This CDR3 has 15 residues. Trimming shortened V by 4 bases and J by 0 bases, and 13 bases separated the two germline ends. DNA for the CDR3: TGTGCCAGCAGCACCGCTGTGGGGACTAACTATGGCTACACCTTC. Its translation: CASSTAVGTNYGYTF.

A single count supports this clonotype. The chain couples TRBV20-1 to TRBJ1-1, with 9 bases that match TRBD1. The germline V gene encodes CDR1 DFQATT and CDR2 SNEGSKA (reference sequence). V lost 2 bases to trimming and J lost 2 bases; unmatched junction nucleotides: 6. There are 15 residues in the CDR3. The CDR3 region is CSARSGTGINTEAFF. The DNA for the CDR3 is TGCAGTGCTAGATCGGGGACAGGGATAAACACTGAAGCTTTCTTT.

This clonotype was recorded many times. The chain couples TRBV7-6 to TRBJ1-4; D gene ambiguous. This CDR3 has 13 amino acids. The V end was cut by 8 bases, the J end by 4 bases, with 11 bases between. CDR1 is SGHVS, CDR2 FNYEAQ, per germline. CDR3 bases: TGTGCCAGCCGAGCGGGGAATAATGAAAAACTGTTTTTT. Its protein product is CASRAGNNEKLFF.

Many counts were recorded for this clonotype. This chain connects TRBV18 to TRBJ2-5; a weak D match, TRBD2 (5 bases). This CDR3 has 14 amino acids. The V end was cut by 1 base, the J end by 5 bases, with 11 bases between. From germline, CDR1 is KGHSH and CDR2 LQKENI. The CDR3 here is CASSPRTDLETQYF. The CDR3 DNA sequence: TGTGCCAGCTCACCACGGACTGACCTTGAGACCCAGTACTTC.